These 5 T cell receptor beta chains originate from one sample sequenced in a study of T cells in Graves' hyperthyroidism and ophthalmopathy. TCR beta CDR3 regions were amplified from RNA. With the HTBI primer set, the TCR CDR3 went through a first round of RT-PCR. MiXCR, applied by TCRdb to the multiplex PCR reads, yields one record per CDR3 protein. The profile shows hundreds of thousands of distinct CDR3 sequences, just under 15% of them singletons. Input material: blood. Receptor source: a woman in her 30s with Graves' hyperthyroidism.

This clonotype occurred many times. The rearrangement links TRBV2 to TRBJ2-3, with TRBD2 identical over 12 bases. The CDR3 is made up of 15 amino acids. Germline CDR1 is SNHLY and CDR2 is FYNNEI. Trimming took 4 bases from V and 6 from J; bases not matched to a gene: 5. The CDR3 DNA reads TGTGCCAGCAGTGTCACTAGCGGGAGGACTGATACGCAGTATTTT. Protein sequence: CASSVTSGRTDTQYF.

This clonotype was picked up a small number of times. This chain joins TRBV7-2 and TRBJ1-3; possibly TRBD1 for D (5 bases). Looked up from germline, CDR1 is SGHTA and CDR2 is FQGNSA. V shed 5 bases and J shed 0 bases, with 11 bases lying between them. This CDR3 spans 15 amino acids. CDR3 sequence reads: CASSPDGTSGNTIYF. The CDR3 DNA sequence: TGTGCCAGCAGCCCGGACGGGACCTCTGGAAACACCATATATTTT.

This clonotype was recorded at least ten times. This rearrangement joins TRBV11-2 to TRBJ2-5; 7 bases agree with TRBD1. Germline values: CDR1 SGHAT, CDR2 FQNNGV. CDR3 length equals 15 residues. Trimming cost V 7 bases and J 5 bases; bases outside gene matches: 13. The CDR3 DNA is TGTGCCAGCAACAACCGGGACAGCCGAGGGGAGACCCAGTACTTC. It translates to CASNNRDSRGETQYF.

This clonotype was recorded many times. The CDR3 reads CASSLGGTSGNYEQYF. As DNA, the CDR3 is TGCGCCAGCAGCTTGGGAGGGACTAGCGGGAACTACGAGCAGTACTTC. The genes are TRBV5-1 and TRBJ2-7; TRBD2 matches at 13 bases. The trim removed 0 bases at V and 3 bases at J, leaving 3 bases unmatched. Germline lookup yields CDR1 SGHRS and CDR2 YFSETQ. This CDR3 comprises 16 residues.

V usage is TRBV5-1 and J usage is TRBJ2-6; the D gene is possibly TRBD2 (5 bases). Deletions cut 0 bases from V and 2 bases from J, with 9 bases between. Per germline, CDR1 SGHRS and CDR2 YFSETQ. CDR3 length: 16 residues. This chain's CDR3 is CASSLDGDAGANVLTF. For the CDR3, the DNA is TGCGCCAGCAGCTTGGACGGGGATGCTGGGGCCAACGTCCTGACTTTC.